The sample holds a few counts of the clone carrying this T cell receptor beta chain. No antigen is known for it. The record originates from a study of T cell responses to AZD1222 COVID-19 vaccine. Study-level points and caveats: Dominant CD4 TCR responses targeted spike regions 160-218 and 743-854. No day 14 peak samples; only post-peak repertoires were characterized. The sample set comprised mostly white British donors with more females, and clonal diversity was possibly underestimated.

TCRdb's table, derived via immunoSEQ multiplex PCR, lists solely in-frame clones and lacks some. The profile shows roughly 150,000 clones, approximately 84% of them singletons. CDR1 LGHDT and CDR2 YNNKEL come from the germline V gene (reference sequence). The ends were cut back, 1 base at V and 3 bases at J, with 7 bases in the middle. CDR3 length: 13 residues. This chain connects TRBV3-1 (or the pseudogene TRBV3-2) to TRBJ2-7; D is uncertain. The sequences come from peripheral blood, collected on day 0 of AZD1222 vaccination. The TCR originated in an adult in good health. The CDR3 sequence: CASSQVDGYEQYF. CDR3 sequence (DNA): TGTGCCAGCAGCCAAGTTGACGGCTACGAGCAGTACTTC.